This entry lists 18 T cell receptor beta chains sequenced from one sample in a study of shared clonotypes between healthy human individuals. Profiling relied on immunoSEQ multiplex PCR, and the TCRdb table lists in-frame clones only, not all of them. Of approximately 1,500,000 clones listed, about 96% are singletons. The sequencing input was naive CD4+ T cells sorted from blood. As to subset: CD45RA+ positively selected. These receptors were taken from a man aged 25 to 45 in good health.

To note about this clone: Other DNA sequences in the same sample also yield this CDR3. V is TRBV5-1 and J is TRBJ2-2, with D unclear. Trimming cost V 2 bases and J 0 bases, with 5 bases left between them. This CDR3 contains 14 residues. CDR1 and CDR2 (germline): SGHRS, YFSETQ. For the CDR3, the DNA is TGCGCCAGCAGCTTCGACACGAACACCGGGGAGCTGTTTTTT. Protein: CASSFDTNTGELFF.

This rearrangement joins TRBV7-9 to TRBJ2-5, with D perhaps matching TRBD1 (6 bases). Germline CDR1 SEHNR, CDR2 FQNEAQ (reference sequence). Trimming removed 3 bases from V and 2 bases from J, with 13 bases in between. The CDR3 runs 15 residues. The CDR3 spells CASSLITGIQETQYF. The CDR3 coding sequence is TGTGCCAGCAGCTTGATAACAGGGATACAAGAGACCCAGTACTTC.

V gene TRBV6-1 combines with J gene TRBJ2-7; 7 bases agree with TRBD1. Looked up from germline, CDR1 is MNHNS and CDR2 is SASEGT. The CDR3 has 14 amino acids. V gave up 3 bases and J gave up 1 base; unmatched junction bases: 3. CDR3 in DNA: TGTGCCAGCAGTGACAGGGGGATGTCCTACGAGCAGTACTTC. Amino acids: CASSDRGMSYEQYF.

The chain couples TRBV5-5 to TRBJ2-3; 8 bases fit TRBD1. The CDR3 length is 16 residues. Germline V lookup: CDR1 SGHKS, CDR2 YYEKEE (reference sequence). The J segment lost 5 bases and the V segment lost 0 bases, leaving 8 bases of the junction unmatched. The CDR3 sequence: CASSLGGTGGGDTQYF. DNA of the CDR3: TGTGCCAGCAGCTTGGGAGGGACAGGAGGTGGAGATACGCAGTATTTT.

This sequence joins TRBV19 and TRBJ2-2; 7 positions match TRBD1. The V segment lost 3 bases and the J segment 4 bases; nucleotides outside the gene matches: 2. The germline V gene encodes CDR1 LNHDA and CDR2 SQIVND (reference sequence). This CDR3 contains 14 residues. The CDR3 protein is CASSMGQTTGELFF. The CDR3 coding sequence is TGTGCCAGTAGTATGGGACAGACCACCGGGGAGCTGTTTTTT.

This rearrangement joins TRBV6-5 to TRBJ1-2; possibly TRBD1 for D (6 bases). From germline, CDR1 is MNHEY and CDR2 SVGAGI. V was shortened by 5 bases and J by 4 bases, with 11 bases between the two germline ends. The CDR3 is 13 amino acids. The CDR3 bases are TGTGCCAGCAGTGACCGGACAGTCTATGGCTACACCTTC. Encoded protein: CASSDRTVYGYTF.

This clone has only one observation. The J gene is TRBJ2-1, the V gene TRBV19, with 11 nucleotides matching TRBD1. The V and J ends lost 7 bases and 6 bases, in that order; junction bases with no gene match: 8. CDR3 size: 15 residues. The germline V gene has CDR1 LNHDA and CDR2 SQIVND (reference sequence). CDR3 sequence (DNA): TGTGCCAGTACCAACGGACAGGGGGCATCCAATGAGCAGTTCTTC. It yields the protein CASTNGQGASNEQFF.

The chain combines TRBV6-1 with TRBJ1-2, with 7 bases lining up with TRBD1. Germline CDR1 MNHNS, CDR2 SASEGT. This CDR3 region has 12 residues. The CDR3 DNA reads TGTGCGGAAGGGACAGTTTCTTATGGCTACACCTTC. This encodes CAEGTVSYGYTF.

The rearrangement links TRBV9 to TRBJ2-5; 11 bases map to TRBD1. Germline assignment: CDR1 SGDLS and CDR2 YYNGEE. CDR3 size: 16 residues. The trim removed 0 bases at V and 5 bases at J, leaving 6 bases unmatched. CDR3 protein: CASSVAGQGARETQYF. Here the CDR3 DNA reads TGTGCCAGCAGCGTAGCTGGACAGGGGGCTCGGGAGACCCAGTACTTC.

This chain links TRBV6-5 with TRBJ1-2, with D possibly being TRBD1 (5 bases). Looked up from germline, CDR1 is MNHEY and CDR2 is SVGAGI. Trimming removed 6 bases from V and 8 bases from J, with 13 bases in between. The CDR3 has 12 residues. The CDR3 is CASSPGGWGYTF. Here the CDR3 DNA reads TGTGCCAGCAGCCCTGGGGGGTGGGGCTACACCTTC.

Concerning this clone: One junction end does not reproduce the germline sequence, and a read error may be involved. The V gene is TRBV5-6, the J gene TRBJ2-7; no reliable D call. CDR3 length equals 9 residues. CDR1 is SGHDT, CDR2 YYEEEE, per germline. In nucleotides, the CDR3 is TGTGCCAGCACCCCTGTGTCGACCTTC. Protein sequence: CASTPVSTF.

The chain is built from TRBV5-5 and TRBJ2-5; 9 bases are a match to TRBD2. The V segment lost 7 bases and the J segment 4 bases; nucleotides outside the gene matches: 17. The CDR3 totals 17 residues. The germline V gene has CDR1 SGHKS and CDR2 YYEKEE (reference sequence). CDR3 amino acids: CASGPAGGRAVRETQYF. The DNA of the CDR3 is TGTGCCAGCGGCCCAGCTGGCGGGAGGGCCGTTCGAGAGACCCAGTACTTC.

As regards this clone: The sample carries other DNA sequences with the same CDR3. The V call is TRBV30, the J call TRBJ1-2; D gene unclear. Germline V gene lookup returns CDR1 GTSNPN and CDR2 SVGIG (reference sequence). The CDR3 length is 12 residues. V lost 4 bases and J lost 1, with 7 bases in between. The CDR3 reads CAWTPSNYGYTF. CDR3 sequence (DNA): TGTGCCTGGACTCCGAGTAACTATGGCTACACCTTC.

The V gene is TRBV4-1, the J gene TRBJ1-1; D call uncertain. Deletions cut 0 bases from V and 6 bases from J, with 17 bases between. CDR1 MGHRA and CDR2 YSYEKL come from the germline V gene. The CDR3 totals 16 residues. The CDR3 nucleotides are TGCGCCAGCAGCCAAGATTCCCCCCCAGGCACAGCTGAAGCTTTCTTT. Encoded protein: CASSQDSPPGTAEAFF.

The chain combines TRBV28 with TRBJ2-1, with D possibly TRBD2 on 5 matching bases. Germline values: CDR1 MDHEN, CDR2 SYDVKM. V lost 2 bases, J lost 5 bases, and 10 bases lay in between. The CDR3 totals 14 residues. CDR3 sequence reads: CASSLRAGDNEQFF. The CDR3 DNA reads TGTGCCAGCAGTTTAAGGGCCGGGGACAATGAGCAGTTCTTC.

A word on this clone: Other DNA sequences in the sample encode the same CDR3. The genes are TRBV29-1 and TRBJ2-7; no firm D call. The CDR3 spans 11 residues. CDR1 is SQVTM and CDR2 is ANQGSEA in the germline V gene. Trimming stripped 4 bases from V and 5 bases from J, with 9 bases between. CDR3 DNA: TGCAGCGTTGGTGTTGGGAACGAGCAGTACTTC. Protein product: CSVGVGNEQYF.

The chain is built from TRBV12-2 and TRBJ2-1; no check of the table's D call, TRBD2, against the DNA was made. TRBV12-2 is marked as a pseudogene. The CDR3 consists of 16 residues. Here the CDR3 reads CASRSSGLSSYNEQFF. The CDR3 coding sequence is TGTGCAAGTCGCTCCAGCGGGCTGAGCTCCTACAATGAGCAGTTCTTC.

The chain employs TRBV5-4 and TRBJ2-5; 7 bases align to TRBD2. The CDR3 extends over 14 amino acids. Germline-derived CDR1 and CDR2 are SGHNT and YYREEE (reference sequence). The J segment lost 5 bases and the V segment lost 0 bases, leaving 4 bases of the junction unmatched. CDR3 sequence reads: CASSLDRGEETQYF. The CDR3 bases are TGTGCCAGCAGCTTGGATCGGGGGGAGGAGACCCAGTACTTC. Complete variable domain (other parts from reference TRBV5-4 and TRBJ2-5): ETGVTQSPTHLIKTRGQQVTLRCSSQSGHNTVSWYQQALGQGPQFIFQYYREEENGRGNFPPRFSGLQFPNYSSELNVNALELDDSALYLCASSLDRGEETQYFGPGTRLLVL.